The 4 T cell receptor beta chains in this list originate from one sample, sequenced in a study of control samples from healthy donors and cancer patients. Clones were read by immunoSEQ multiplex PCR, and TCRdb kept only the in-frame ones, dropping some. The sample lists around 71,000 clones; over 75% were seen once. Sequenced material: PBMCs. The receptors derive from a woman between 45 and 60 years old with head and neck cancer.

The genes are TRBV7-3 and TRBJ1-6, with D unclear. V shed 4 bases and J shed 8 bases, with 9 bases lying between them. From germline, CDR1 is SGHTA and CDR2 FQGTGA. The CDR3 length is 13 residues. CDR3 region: CASSWAQDSPLHF. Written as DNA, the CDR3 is TGTGCCAGCAGCTGGGCGCAAGATTCACCCCTCCACTTT.

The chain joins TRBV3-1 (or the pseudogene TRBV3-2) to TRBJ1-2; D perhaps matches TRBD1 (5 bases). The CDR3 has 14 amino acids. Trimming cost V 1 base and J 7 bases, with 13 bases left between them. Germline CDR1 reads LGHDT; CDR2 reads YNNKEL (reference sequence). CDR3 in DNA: TGTGCCAGCAGCCAAGTCCGCGGGGGTACTGGCTACACCTTC. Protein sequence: CASSQVRGGTGYTF.

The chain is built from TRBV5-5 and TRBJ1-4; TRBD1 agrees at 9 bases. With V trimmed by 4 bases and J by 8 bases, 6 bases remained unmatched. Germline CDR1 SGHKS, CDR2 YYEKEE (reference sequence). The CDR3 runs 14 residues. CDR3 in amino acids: CASSREGTGEKLFF. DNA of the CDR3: TGTGCCAGCAGCCGGGAGGGGACAGGGGAAAAACTGTTTTTT.

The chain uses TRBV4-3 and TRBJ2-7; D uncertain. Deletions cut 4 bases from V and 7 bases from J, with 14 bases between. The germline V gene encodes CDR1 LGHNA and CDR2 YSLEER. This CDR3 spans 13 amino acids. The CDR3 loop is CASSRSASTEQYF. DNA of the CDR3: TGCGCCAGCAGCCGGAGTGCGTCTACGGAGCAGTACTTC.